The present T cell receptor beta chain was sequenced within a study of vaccination and CD4 T cells after COVID-19. General study points: Median SARS-CoV-2-reactive clonotype numbers went from 21 to 38; this increase was not significant.

With respect to this clonotype: Its antigen remains unidentified.

Between the trimmed V and J ends, which lost 4 bases and 4 bases, there was a span of 11 bases. The CDR3 length is 13 residues. Germline V gene lookup returns CDR1 MRHNA and CDR2 SNTAGT. The Oncomine TCR Beta short-read assay was applied to DNA of cultured CD4+ T cells. From the PCR reads, TCRdb called clonotypes with MiXCR, one entry per CDR3 protein. This sample carries over 10,000 distinct CDR3 sequences, roughly 66% of them seen once, and the ten largest clones take approximately 13%. This sample's treatment: approximately nine-day PBMC culture with coronavirus spike peptide pools or control peptides (ViraFEST assay).

The clonotype was recovered from a human donor who had recovered from COVID-19. Sequencing used CD4+ T cells from blood, cultured in vitro. J is TRBJ2-7 and V is TRBV6-4; D not resolved. The CDR3 DNA is TGTGCCAGCAGTGCGGCATCCGGTTACGAGCAGTACTTC. Translated: CASSAASGYEQYF.